This TCR beta chain was recorded in a study of blood T cell repertoires in COVID-19. The overall study: Samples taken during acute and convalescent COVID-19 were collected in the United States, Italy and Spain. PBMCs, B-cell-depleted T cells, or T cells provided the cDNA or gDNA that made up the material.

Repertoires were generated with immunoSEQ multiplex PCR, while TCRdb's copy carries only in-frame clones and drops some. The sample yields some 490,000 clones, roughly nine tenths seen once. Participant age was roughly 18 to 90 years, and participants resided in roughly 25 US areas. Before being deemed recovered, Cohort 3 donors had two negative PCRs, clearance, or symptom resolution. The V end lost 4 bases, the J end lost 4 bases, and 7 bases lay between the germline ends. Germline CDR1 LGHNT, CDR2 FRNRAP. The CDR3 is made up of 12 amino acids. Material for sequencing was PBMCs or T cells enriched from blood (not recorded which). The clonotype was recovered from a woman in her sixties who had recovered from COVID-19. The rearrangement joins TRBV12-5 to TRBJ2-5, with no clear D. The CDR3 coding sequence is TGTGCTAGTGGTTCCCCCAGAGAGACCCAGTACTTC. Translation gives CASGSPRETQYF.